These 20 T cell receptor beta chains originate from one sample sequenced in a study of cytomegalovirus exposure and HLA in healthy donors. Primers included in the PCR were 60 Vbeta and 13 Jbeta primers. Only in-frame clones appear in the TCRdb table, and some are missing; sequencing was by immunoSEQ multiplex PCR. This table has fewer than 250,000 clones, around four fifths appearing once. Sequencing was carried out using PBMCs. These receptors were collected from a woman between 45 and 65 years old in good health and CMV-seropositive.

This rearrangement joins TRBV15 to TRBJ2-5; D not certain. CDR1 and CDR2 (germline): LNHNV, YYDKDF (reference sequence). This CDR3 spans 13 amino acids. The V end was cut by 0 bases, the J end by 5 bases, with 7 bases between. The CDR3 spells CATSRDPRETQYF. CDR3 nucleotide sequence: TGTGCCACCAGCAGAGACCCCCGGGAGACCCAGTACTTC. The entire variable domain, with the rest obtained from reference TRBV15 and TRBJ2-5, is as follows: DAMVIQNPRYQVTQFGKPVTLSCSQTLNHNVMYWYQQKSSQAPKLLFHYYDKDFNNEADTPDNFQSRRPNTSFCFLDIRSPGLGDTAMYLCATSRDPRETQYFGPGTRLLVL.

The chain links TRBV9 to TRBJ2-7; TRBD2 agrees at 8 bases. CDR3 length: 15 residues. V shed 4 bases and J 4 bases; nucleotides not matched to a gene: 10. CDR1 and CDR2 (germline): SGDLS, YYNGEE. The CDR3 reads CASSPGGASRYEQYF. DNA of the CDR3: TGTGCCAGCAGCCCCGGGGGGGCTTCGAGGTACGAGCAGTACTTC.

The rearrangement uses TRBV30 and TRBJ2-7; possible D gene TRBD1, 6 bases. The germline V and J ends were trimmed by 1 base and 3 bases, with 13 bases remaining between them. The CDR3 is made up of 14 amino acids. Per germline, CDR1 GTSNPN and CDR2 SVGIG (reference sequence). The CDR3 region is CAWSGGRGSYEQYF. In nucleotides, the CDR3 is TGTGCCTGGAGTGGGGGCAGGGGAAGCTACGAGCAGTACTTC.

The chain couples TRBV6-1 to TRBJ2-3, with no clear D. The CDR3 sequence is 14 residues long. V dropped 11 bases and J dropped 3 bases, with 18 bases sitting between them. The germline V gene has CDR1 MNHNS and CDR2 SASEGT. The CDR3 region is CACLWAGRTDTQYF. The CDR3 DNA reads TGTGCCTGCCTCTGGGCAGGTCGTACAGATACGCAGTATTTT.

The V gene is TRBV28, the J gene TRBJ1-4; maybe TRBD1 (5 bases). V shed 2 bases and J shed 2 bases, with 12 bases lying between them. This CDR3 is built from 16 residues. The germline gives CDR1 MDHEN, CDR2 SYDVKM. As DNA, the CDR3 is TGTGCCAGCAGTTTACAGGGATCAGTCACTAATGAAAAACTGTTTTTT. This translates into CASSLQGSVTNEKLFF.

This chain links TRBV11-2 with TRBJ2-5, with TRBD2 matching over 8 bases. The CDR3 length is 16 residues. CDR1 is SGHAT and CDR2 is FQNNGV in the germline V gene. V shed 6 bases and J 2 bases; nucleotides not matched to a gene: 11. The CDR3 nucleotides are TGTGCCAGCAGGGCCGGGGGAGCGGGGGATCAAGAGACCCAGTACTTC. This translates into CASRAGGAGDQETQYF.

This sequence joins TRBV23-1 and TRBJ2-6, with TRBD1 identical over 8 bases. TRBV23-1 is placed among ORFs of uncertain function. The CDR3 has 17 residues. V was pared by 8 bases and J by 2 bases, with 11 bases of the junction left unmatched. As DNA, the CDR3 is TGCGCCAGCTACCTGAGACAGGGGAAACCTGGGGCCAACGTCCTGACTTTC. Protein product: CASYLRQGKPGANVLTF.

The J gene is TRBJ2-5, the V gene TRBV5-6; TRBD2 aligns across 14 bases. Trimming cost V 4 bases and J 5 bases; bases outside gene matches: 10. The CDR3 extends over 17 amino acids. Germline V gene lookup returns CDR1 SGHDT and CDR2 YYEEEE. As DNA, the CDR3 is TGTGCCAGCAGCGGGACTAGCGGGGGCTCAGGATTGGAGACCCAGTACTTC. It encodes CASSGTSGGSGLETQYF.

Notes on this clone: Sequence at one end of the junction differs from germline and may be a read error. The sample carries other DNA sequences with the same CDR3. The chain links TRBV7-2 to TRBJ2-5; D might be TRBD2 (5 bases). The germline V gene encodes CDR1 SGHTA and CDR2 FQGNSA. This CDR3 region has 14 residues. CDR3 sequence reads: CASSKERVQETQYF. The CDR3 nucleotides are TGCGCCAGCAGCAAGGAGAGGGTACAAGAGACCCAGTACTTC.

The gene calls are TRBV5-1 and TRBJ2-2; 8 bases align to TRBD2. Trimming took 7 bases from V and 12 from J; bases not matched to a gene: 11. The V gene's germline CDR1 is SGHRS and CDR2 YFSETQ. CDR3 size: 13 residues. CDR3 sequence reads: CASASGPGGKLFF. The CDR3 nucleotides read TGCGCCAGCGCCTCGGGTCCGGGAGGGAAGCTGTTTTTT.

The gene calls are TRBV27 and TRBJ1-2, with 8 bases identical to TRBD1. This CDR3 has 14 residues. Losses at the gene ends were 4 bases for V and 4 bases for J; bases not matched to a gene: 5. CDR1 and CDR2 (germline): MNHEY, SMNVEV (reference sequence). The CDR3 nucleotides are TGTGCCAGCAGTTCGACAGGGGAGGGCTATGGCTACACCTTC. It translates to CASSSTGEGYGYTF.

There are a few counts of this clone. This sequence joins TRBV19 and TRBJ1-2; tentatively, D is TRBD1 (6 bases). The germline gives CDR1 LNHDA, CDR2 SQIVND (reference sequence). The V end lost 3 bases, the J end lost 3 bases, and 11 bases lay between the germline ends. CDR3 length: 14 amino acids. The CDR3 nucleotides read TGTGCCAGTAGTATGGGGACACCAGACTATGGCTACACCTTC. Amino acid sequence: CASSMGTPDYGYTF.

J is TRBJ1-1 and V is TRBV29-1, with 9 nucleotides matching TRBD1. The J segment lost 1 base and the V segment lost 3 bases, leaving 3 bases of the junction unmatched. The CDR3 is 14 amino acids. From germline, CDR1 is SQVTM and CDR2 ANQGSEA. The CDR3 sequence is CSVESGQGNTEAFF. Written as DNA, the CDR3 is TGCAGCGTTGAGTCGGGACAGGGGAACACTGAAGCTTTCTTT.

The chain couples TRBV11-2 to TRBJ2-6, with D possibly being TRBD2 (6 bases). CDR1 is SGHAT, CDR2 FQNNGV, per germline. Deletions cut 0 bases from V and 0 bases from J, with 9 bases between. The CDR3 loop spans 17 amino acids. The CDR3 region has the DNA TGTGCCAGCAGCTTAGATGGGGGGAGCTCTGGGGCCAACGTCCTGACTTTC. Translating gives CASSLDGGSSGANVLTF.

Only one count was recorded for this clone. This rearrangement joins TRBV5-1 to TRBJ2-7; 7 bases match TRBD1. The CDR3 is 15 residues long. With 0 bases clipped from V and 3 bases from J, the junction kept 6 bases outside the gene matches. CDR1 is SGHRS and CDR2 is YFSETQ in the germline V gene. Here the CDR3 DNA reads TGCGCCAGCAGCTTGGTGCCGGGACAGAACTACGAGCAGTACTTC. Its translation is CASSLVPGQNYEQYF. The complete variable domain, with remaining parts taken from reference TRBV5-1 and TRBJ2-7, reads KAGVTQTPRYLIKTRGQQVTLSCSPISGHRSVSWYQQTPGQGLQFLFEYFSETQRNKGNFPGRFSGRQFSNSRSEMNVSTLELGDSALYLCASSLVPGQNYEQYFGPGTRLTVT.

The V gene is TRBV7-6, the J gene TRBJ1-3; D is unclear. V lost 5 bases and J lost 1, with 9 bases in between. The CDR3 is 14 residues long. The germline gives CDR1 SGHVS, CDR2 FNYEAQ. CDR3 sequence (DNA): TGTGCCAGCAGCCCCCTTGTTTCTGGAAACACCATATATTTT. Its protein is CASSPLVSGNTIYF.

This clone was picked up one time. The rearrangement joins TRBV6-5 to TRBJ1-5, with D possibly TRBD1 on 5 matching bases. V was clipped by 3 bases and J by 5 bases, with 14 bases between them. The CDR3 runs to 15 residues. Looked up from germline, CDR1 is MNHEY and CDR2 is SVGAGI. The CDR3 DNA reads TGTGCCAGCAGTTATGGGGGGGGTCAGCATCAGCCCCAGCATTTT. This translates into CASSYGGGQHQPQHF.

The rearrangement uses TRBV5-1 and TRBJ2-7, with TRBD2 as a possible D gene (5 bases). Germline V lookup: CDR1 SGHRS, CDR2 YFSETQ. Trimming removed 0 bases at V and 1 base at J, with 11 bases between. The CDR3 covers 15 residues. This CDR3 reads CASSLAGVLSYEQYF. The DNA for the CDR3 is TGCGCCAGCAGCTTGGCCGGGGTTCTATCCTACGAGCAGTACTTC.

The chain has TRBV7-8 and TRBJ2-3; 9 nucleotides line up with TRBD1. The junction had 4 bases not matched to a gene; V was cut back by 3 bases and J by 6 bases. This CDR3 spans 14 amino acids. CDR1 SGHVS and CDR2 FQNEAQ come from the germline V gene. Here the CDR3 DNA reads TGTGCCAGCAGCTTGGACAGGGGCTCGGATACGCAGTATTTT. Translated, it gives CASSLDRGSDTQYF.

This clone was seen more than once but under ten times. The gene calls are TRBV30 and TRBJ1-4, with 8 bases that match TRBD1. V shed 2 bases and J 10 bases; nucleotides not matched to a gene: 12. CDR1 is GTSNPN and CDR2 is SVGIG in the germline V gene (reference sequence). The CDR3 contains 15 residues. This CDR3 reads CAWSPRTGGSGKLFF. CDR3 DNA sequence: TGTGCCTGGAGTCCAAGAACAGGGGGGAGCGGAAAACTGTTTTTT.